This T cell receptor beta chain stems from a study of Graves' ophthalmopathy and Graves' hyperthyroidism. Trimming cost V 3 bases and J 0 bases, with 15 bases left between them. The CDR3 sequence is 17 residues long. Amplification of the TCR beta CDR3 regions used RNA transcripts (as template). First-round RT-PCR with HTBI primers preceded a second-round multiplex PCR. TCRdb used MiXCR to reprocess the multiplex PCR reads, holding one entry per CDR3 protein. The data hold almost 400,000 distinct CDR3 sequences, with about a sixth observed a single time. This clonotype was recorded many times. Specimen: peripheral blood. This chain links TRBV12-3 or TRBV12-4 with TRBJ1-5, with D perhaps matching TRBD1 (6 bases). The TCR comes from a woman under 30 with Graves' ophthalmopathy. The CDR3 DNA follows: TGTGCCAGCAGTTTCGGGACACGGATGTATAGCAATCAGCCCCAGCATTTT. Translation: CASSFGTRMYSNQPQHF.